This TCR beta chain is from a study of T cells in Graves' hyperthyroidism and ophthalmopathy. This clonotype was counted between two and nine times. Antigen specificity is unknown. The CDR3 runs 15 residues. The junction had 5 bases not matched to a gene; V was cut back by 2 bases and J by 4 bases. Whole-study findings and limits: The model forecast ophthalmopathy, anticipating it by a median approximately 6.1 months before onset.

RNA transcripts were the template for amplifying TCR beta CDR3 regions. The TCR CDR3 was amplified in a first-round RT-PCR using the HTBI primer set. TCRdb independently ran MiXCR on the multiplex PCR reads; one entry per CDR3 protein. This table has about 130,000 distinct CDR3 sequences, around 20% appearing once. The rearrangement joins TRBV12-3 or TRBV12-4 to TRBJ2-3; 8 bases are shared with TRBD2. This receptor was obtained from a woman aged 50 to 60 with Graves' hyperthyroidism that later progressed to Graves' ophthalmopathy. The sample taken for sequencing was blood. The CDR3 DNA sequence: TGTGCCAGCAGTTTAATTCTGGGACTAGCAGATACGCAGTATTTT. Its translation: CASSLILGLADTQYF.